One and the same sample provided the 18 T cell receptor beta chains below, sequenced in a study of cytomegalovirus exposure and HLA in healthy donors. PCR was performed using 60 Vbeta and 13 Jbeta primers. Only in-frame clones appear in the TCRdb table, and some are missing; sequencing was by immunoSEQ multiplex PCR. Its listing shows under 200,000 clones. The sequenced sample was PBMCs. These TCRs come from a man under 40 in good health and CMV-seronegative.

J is TRBJ2-5 and V is TRBV6-6; 12 nucleotides match TRBD2. CDR3 length equals 14 residues. Germline CDR1 and CDR2: MNHNY and SVGAGI (reference sequence). J lost 5 bases, V lost 7 bases, and 5 bases had no gene match. Here the CDR3 DNA reads TGTGCCAGCAAGGCTAGCGGGAGGGTCGAGACCCAGTACTTC. Translation: CASKASGRVETQYF.

DNA of the CDR3: TGTGCCAGCAGCTCTATAGGACTAGCGGGAGTTAGCGAGCAGTACTTC. It codes for CASSSIGLAGVSEQYF. The chain combines TRBV7-8 with TRBJ2-7; 13 nucleotides line up with TRBD2. The germline V gene encodes CDR1 SGHVS and CDR2 FQNEAQ. The junction had 9 bases not matched to a gene; V was cut back by 4 bases and J by 6 bases. This CDR3 region has 16 residues.

The rearrangement uses TRBV28 and TRBJ2-1, with a tentative D call TRBD2 (6 bases). This CDR3 has 15 residues. Trimming stripped 4 bases from V and 8 bases from J, with 18 bases between. Germline V gene sequence: CDR1 MDHEN, CDR2 SYDVKM. The CDR3 here is CASSSRPLLAHEQFF. The CDR3 coding sequence is TGTGCCAGCAGTTCCCGGCCCCTACTAGCCCATGAGCAGTTCTTC.

CDR3 coding DNA: TGTGCCAGCAGTGGGAGGGGACGACAAATGAACACTGAAGCTTTCTTT. Its translation: CASSGRGRQMNTEAFF. The J gene is TRBJ1-1, the V gene TRBV6-1; weak D call: TRBD1 (5 bases). There are 16 residues in the CDR3. Trimming shortened V by 4 bases and J by 0 bases, and 15 bases separated the two germline ends. Germline CDR1 is MNHNS and CDR2 is SASEGT.

The chain couples TRBV18 to TRBJ1-4; possibly TRBD1 for D (5 bases). Germline CDR1 KGHSH, CDR2 LQKENI. This CDR3 has 13 amino acids. Trimming took 6 bases from V and 8 from J, leaving 13 bases between them. Written as DNA, the CDR3 is TGTGCCAGCTCCGACAGTGATGGGGAAAAACTGTTTTTT. Translating it yields CASSDSDGEKLFF.

The J gene is TRBJ2-7, the V gene TRBV5-1, with TRBD1 as a possible D gene (5 bases). The germline CDR1 and CDR2 sequences are SGHRS and YFSETQ. V was pared by 4 bases and J by 3 bases, with 20 bases between. The CDR3 loop spans 16 amino acids. The CDR3 DNA follows: TGCGCCAGCAGCCTGAACTATGGGGTGGGGCTCTACGAGCAGTACTTC. Protein product: CASSLNYGVGLYEQYF.

The CDR3 sequence: CASSPQQWTGGNYEQYF. The DNA of the CDR3 is TGTGCCAGCTCACCACAACAATGGACAGGGGGGAATTACGAGCAGTACTTC. This rearrangement joins TRBV18 to TRBJ2-7; TRBD1 aligns across 10 bases. V shed 1 base, J shed 4 bases, and the junction held 10 bases outside the gene matches. Germline loops: CDR1 KGHSH, CDR2 LQKENI. The CDR3 spans 17 residues.

The V and J genes are TRBV10-1 and TRBJ1-4, with 7 bases identical to TRBD1. Germline V lookup: CDR1 WNHNN, CDR2 SYGVQD (reference sequence). Trimming cost V 2 bases and J 2 bases; bases outside gene matches: 2. This CDR3 has 15 residues. The chain's CDR3 is CASSETTGTNEKLFF. CDR3 DNA sequence: TGCGCCAGCAGTGAGACGACAGGGACTAATGAAAAACTGTTTTTT.

With regard to this clone: The junction and the germline gene differ at one end; a read error may be behind it. Other DNA sequences in the sample encode the same CDR3. J is TRBJ1-1 and V is TRBV7-2; no definite D call. Germline V lookup: CDR1 SGHTA, CDR2 FQGNSA. The CDR3 is 12 amino acids. CDR3: CASSLRRPEAFF. The CDR3 DNA sequence: TGCGCCAGCAGCTTAAGGCGGCCTGAAGCTTTCTTT.

V usage is TRBV10-3 and J usage is TRBJ2-1; 12 bases align to TRBD2. V dropped 5 bases and J dropped 4; count of bases not matched to a gene: 3. There are 15 residues in the CDR3. The germline gives CDR1 ENHRY, CDR2 SYGVKD. The CDR3 DNA is TGTGCCATCAGTCTGACTAGCGGGAGTTACAATGAGCAGTTCTTC. Translated, it gives CAISLTSGSYNEQFF.

The V and J genes are TRBV5-1 and TRBJ1-4; 11 nucleotides agree with TRBD1. The V segment lost 4 bases and the J segment 3 bases; nucleotides outside the gene matches: 5. Per germline, CDR1 SGHRS and CDR2 YFSETQ. CDR3 length: 16 amino acids. Here the CDR3 reads CASSHGDRGSNEKLFF. The DNA of the CDR3 is TGCGCCAGCAGCCACGGGGACAGGGGGTCTAATGAAAAACTGTTTTTT.

The genes are TRBV6-6 and TRBJ1-1; possibly TRBD1 for D (6 bases). CDR1 and CDR2 (germline): MNHNY, SVGAGI (reference sequence). V lost 5 bases, J lost 4 bases, and 11 bases lay in between. The CDR3 length is 13 residues. The CDR3 is CASSQQGATEAFF. DNA of the CDR3: TGTGCCAGCAGTCAACAGGGTGCCACTGAAGCTTTCTTT.

The chain combines TRBV5-4 with TRBJ2-3, with TRBD2 matching over 12 bases. V dropped 4 bases and J dropped 0; count of bases not matched to a gene: 6. Germline V lookup: CDR1 SGHNT, CDR2 YYREEE (reference sequence). The CDR3 sequence is 17 residues long. CDR3 amino acids: CASSPFLAGGSTDTQYF. CDR3 coding DNA: TGTGCCAGCAGCCCGTTCCTAGCGGGAGGGAGCACAGATACGCAGTATTTT.

This chain joins TRBV11-2 and TRBJ2-5; 11 bases match TRBD2. With the DNA end fitting TRBJ2-7 better, the J assignment may be wrong. Germline CDR1 and CDR2: SGHAT and FQNNGV. The CDR3 is made up of 15 amino acids. The CDR3 sequence: CASSLDLAGGYEQYF. The DNA for the CDR3 is TGTGCCAGCAGCTTAGATCTAGCGGGAGGATACGAGCAGTACTTC.

The chain combines TRBV2 with TRBJ2-7; D is possibly TRBD2 (5 bases). Germline V gene lookup returns CDR1 SNHLY and CDR2 FYNNEI. Between the trimmed V and J ends, which lost 6 bases and 5 bases, there was a span of 11 bases. This CDR3 is 12 amino acids long. The CDR3 loop is CASSLDGDEQYF. CDR3 nucleotides: TGTGCCAGCAGCCTGGACGGGGACGAGCAGTACTTC.

The CDR3 reads CASSLLAGLTDTQYF. The CDR3 region has the DNA TGTGCCAGCAGCTTGCTAGCGGGCCTCACAGATACGCAGTATTTT. The rearrangement uses TRBV11-3 and TRBJ2-3; 8 bases are a match to TRBD2. The germline CDR1 and CDR2 sequences are SGHNT and YENEEA. The CDR3 is 15 residues long. Losses at the gene ends were 3 bases for V and 2 bases for J; bases not matched to a gene: 4. Drawing the rest from reference TRBV11-3 and TRBJ2-3, the complete variable domain is EAGVVQSPRYKIIEKKQPVAFWCNPISGHNTLYWYLQNLGQGPELLIRYENEEAVDDSQLPKDRFSAERLKGVDSTLKIQPAELGDSAVYLCASSLLAGLTDTQYFGPGTRLTVL.

The rearrangement links TRBV5-5 to TRBJ1-1; D unresolved. The CDR3 contains 14 residues. Germline assignment: CDR1 SGHKS and CDR2 YYEKEE (reference sequence). V lost 4 bases to trimming and J lost 2 bases, with 12 bases between them. CDR3 coding DNA: TGTGCCAGCAGCCTTAGGAGGGTTAACACTGAAGCTTTCTTT. It translates to CASSLRRVNTEAFF.

This rearrangement joins TRBV10-2 to TRBJ1-2; unclear D gene. This CDR3 is built from 15 residues. Looked up from germline, CDR1 is WSHSY and CDR2 is SAAADI. Trimming cost V 7 bases and J 6 bases, with 21 bases left between them. Written as DNA, the CDR3 is TGCGCCAGCATGAGGAGGGAGGGATCGTTGCATGGCTACACCTTC. Encoded protein: CASMRREGSLHGYTF.